Included here is one T cell receptor beta chain sequence, with context. Germline loops: CDR1 MGHDK, CDR2 SYGVNS. Trimming cost V 8 bases and J 0 bases, with 11 bases left between them. CDR3 size: 15 residues. This sample stems from a study of blood T cell repertoires in COVID-19. Profiled with immunoSEQ multiplex PCR; TCRdb holds only in-frame clones, not every one. The sample includes some 200,000 clones, 70% to 90% seen only once; the top ten take around 12%. The TCR was taken from a young woman who had recovered from COVID-19. The sample comprised peripheral blood. The chain employs TRBV25-1 and TRBJ2-6; unclear D gene. The CDR3 reads CASLTASSGANVLTF. CDR3 coding DNA: TGTGCCAGCTTGACTGCCTCCTCTGGGGCCAACGTCCTGACTTTC.